These 21 T cell receptor beta chains originate from one sample sequenced in a study of T-cell memory formation after mild COVID-19. TCRdb independently ran MiXCR on the 5' RACE reads; one entry per CDR3 protein. The data show about 320,000 distinct CDR3 sequences, 14% seen once. Material: PBMCs or a T cell subset sorted from them (not recorded which). The receptors were gathered from a man aged 18 to 35 who had mild COVID-19 (a few samples of this study predate the infection). Cell type and time point are not known.

At least ten counts were recorded for this clonotype. The gene calls are TRBV7-3 and TRBJ2-7; 7 nucleotides agree with TRBD1. The J segment lost 1 base and the V segment lost 5 bases, leaving 11 bases of the junction unmatched. The CDR3 runs 16 residues. Germline lookup yields CDR1 SGHTA and CDR2 FQGTGA. CDR3 sequence reads: CASSRRLRQGSYEQYF. The CDR3 nucleotides are TGTGCCAGCAGCCGAAGACTTAGACAGGGATCCTACGAGCAGTACTTC.

The V and J genes are TRBV11-2 and TRBJ1-2; unclear D gene. CDR1 is SGHAT, CDR2 FQNNGV, per germline. CDR3 length: 14 residues. Trimming pared 3 bases from V and 3 bases from J, leaving 11 bases between. CDR3 DNA: TGTGCCAGCAGCTTTGGTGCCACTTACTATGGCTACACCTTC. This gives the protein CASSFGATYYGYTF.

The chain recombines TRBV12-2 with TRBJ2-1; whether TRBD2, the table's D call, matches the DNA was not checked. TRBV12-2 is labeled a pseudogene. The CDR3 has 17 residues. The CDR3 region is CASRFRRGPRSYNEQFF. DNA of the CDR3: TGTGCAAGTCGATTCCGACGGGGCCCTAGGTCCTACAATGAGCAGTTCTTC.

V is TRBV7-2 and J is TRBJ1-1; no reliable D call. This CDR3 is built from 13 residues. Germline CDR1 is SGHTA and CDR2 is FQGNSA. Trimming removed 5 bases from V and 6 bases from J, with 13 bases in between. CDR3 amino acids: CASSPVGWAEAFF. Written as DNA, the CDR3 is TGTGCCAGCAGCCCAGTCGGGTGGGCTGAAGCTTTCTTT.

In this sample, this clonotype turned up a few times. The chain is built from TRBV5-1 and TRBJ2-5; 7 bases agree with TRBD1. The germline V gene encodes CDR1 SGHRS and CDR2 YFSETQ. The CDR3 contains 14 residues. V dropped 0 bases and J dropped 3; count of bases not matched to a gene: 2. The CDR3 spells CASSLATGEETQYF. In DNA form, the CDR3 reads TGCGCCAGCAGCTTGGCAACAGGGGAAGAGACCCAGTACTTC.

This clonotype was detected a few times. The rearrangement links TRBV19 to TRBJ1-1, with 9 positions matching TRBD1. Germline V gives CDR1 LNHDA, CDR2 SQIVND (reference sequence). Losses at the gene ends were 4 bases for V and 0 bases for J; bases not matched to a gene: 9. The CDR3 runs to 17 residues. CDR3 DNA: TGTGCCAGTAGTACAAACAGGGGGCCCAACTTGAACACTGAAGCTTTCTTT. It encodes CASSTNRGPNLNTEAFF.

This clonotype was seen a handful of times. V usage is TRBV11-2 and J usage is TRBJ2-5; D is possibly TRBD1 or TRBD2 (6 bases each). Trimming pared 5 bases from V and 7 bases from J, leaving 14 bases between. The V gene's germline CDR1 is SGHAT and CDR2 FQNNGV. The CDR3 runs to 13 residues. The DNA of the CDR3 is TGTGCCAGCAGCCGGAGGGGGTACGGGACCCAGTACTTC. Translation: CASSRRGYGTQYF.

The chain employs TRBV7-8 and TRBJ1-1; no clear D. CDR3 length: 15 residues. Germline loops: CDR1 SGHVS, CDR2 FQNEAQ. Trimming took 3 bases from V and 4 from J, leaving 15 bases between them. CDR3 amino acids: CASSLGLGVATEAFF. The CDR3 coding sequence is TGTGCCAGCAGCTTGGGTTTAGGAGTAGCCACTGAAGCTTTCTTT.

The sample holds a few counts of this clonotype. The chain uses TRBV24-1 and TRBJ2-3, with 11 bases matching TRBD2. CDR1 is KGHDR, CDR2 SFDVKD, per germline. The trim removed 4 bases at V and 4 bases at J, leaving 6 bases unmatched. The CDR3 length is 16 residues. CDR3 amino acids: CATSDISGGAPDTQYF. For the CDR3, the DNA is TGTGCCACCAGTGACATTAGCGGGGGGGCCCCAGATACGCAGTATTTT.

This clonotype turned up a few times. This chain connects TRBV5-5 to TRBJ2-1; D remains ambiguous. This CDR3 has 12 residues. Trimming stripped 2 bases from V and 8 bases from J, with 8 bases between. The V gene's germline CDR1 is SGHKS and CDR2 YYEKEE (reference sequence). CDR3 protein: CASSFRVDEQFF. In DNA, the CDR3 is TGTGCCAGCAGCTTTAGAGTAGATGAGCAGTTCTTC.

This chain joins TRBV7-3 and TRBJ1-1; D is unclear. Germline lookup yields CDR1 SGHTA and CDR2 FQGTGA. The CDR3 is made up of 15 amino acids. V was pared by 0 bases and J by 6 bases, with 14 bases between. The CDR3 DNA reads TGTGCCAGCAGCTTAACCCCTGGGTCGGAGTCTGAAGCTTTCTTT. Amino acids: CASSLTPGSESEAFF.

Only a few counts were recorded for this clonotype. The gene calls are TRBV6-6 and TRBJ2-7; D ambiguous. V was trimmed by 6 bases and J by 5 bases, leaving 20 bases between them. Germline CDR1 is MNHNY and CDR2 is SVGAGI (reference sequence). The CDR3 covers 15 residues. The CDR3 region has the DNA TGTGCCAGCAGACCCCATAGAGGCGAAGGTGACGAGCAGTACTTC. This sequence encodes CASRPHRGEGDEQYF.

This clonotype was seen repeatedly, ten times or more. The chain recombines TRBV12-5 with TRBJ1-1; D gene unclear. Germline CDR1 LGHNT, CDR2 FRNRAP. The CDR3 totals 13 residues. V dropped 5 bases and J dropped 3 bases, with 10 bases sitting between them. In DNA, the CDR3 is TGTGCTAGTGGTCCCCGGAGGTACACTGAAGCTTTCTTT. It translates to CASGPRRYTEAFF.

The gene calls are TRBV29-1 and TRBJ1-1; perhaps TRBD1 as D (5 bases). V was cut by 4 bases and J by 4 bases, with 16 bases left in between. Per the germline V gene, CDR1 is SQVTM and CDR2 is ANQGSEA. The length of the CDR3 is 14 residues. The CDR3 loop reads CSVGGRAAGTEAFF. The CDR3 bases are TGCAGCGTTGGGGGCCGGGCAGCGGGCACTGAAGCTTTCTTT.

This clonotype was found many times. The chain combines TRBV5-1 with TRBJ1-5; no definite D call. Germline CDR1 SGHRS, CDR2 YFSETQ. The CDR3 length is 13 residues. The germline V and J ends were trimmed by 0 bases and 3 bases, with 4 bases remaining between them. CDR3 DNA sequence: TGCGCCAGCAGCTTGGCCCCCAATCAGCCCCAGCATTTT. This codes for CASSLAPNQPQHF.

This clonotype occurred a few times. V gene TRBV28 combines with J gene TRBJ1-3; D perhaps matches TRBD1 (6 bases). Germline V gives CDR1 MDHEN, CDR2 SYDVKM. CDR3 length equals 18 residues. V was pared by 2 bases and J by 0 bases, with 17 bases between. CDR3 nucleotide sequence: TGTGCCAGCAGTTTACCTCCCCGGACAGCAAGCTCTGGAAACACCATATATTTT. Translation: CASSLPPRTASSGNTIYF.

J is TRBJ1-1 and V is TRBV7-6; TRBD1 matches 7 bases. Germline assignment: CDR1 SGHVS and CDR2 FNYEAQ. Unmatched junction bases numbered 16, after V lost 5 bases and J lost 4 bases. CDR3 length: 17 amino acids. The CDR3 bases are TGTGCCAGCAGCCCAAACCGTGGGACAGCATTCGGCACTGAAGCTTTCTTT. Its protein product is CASSPNRGTAFGTEAFF.

J is TRBJ1-4 and V is TRBV20-1; no reliable D call. Germline values: CDR1 DFQATT, CDR2 SNEGSKA (reference sequence). V gave up 2 bases and J gave up 1 base, with 8 bases separating them. CDR3 length: 14 amino acids. The CDR3: CSARSQETNEKLFF. The CDR3 coding sequence is TGCAGTGCTAGATCCCAGGAAACTAATGAAAAACTGTTTTTT.

This clonotype was observed a handful of times. The chain joins TRBV20-1 to TRBJ2-6; no reliable D call. The CDR3 covers 15 residues. V lost 3 bases and J lost 2, with 11 bases in between. Germline loops: CDR1 DFQATT, CDR2 SNEGSKA (reference sequence). DNA for the CDR3: TGCAGTGCTAGTGAGCCTTCTGCTGGGGCCAACGTCCTGACTTTC. This gives the protein CSASEPSAGANVLTF.

This chain uses TRBV6-2 or TRBV6-3 with TRBJ2-6; maybe TRBD1 (6 bases). Germline V CDR1 and CDR2: MNHEY, SVGEGT. The V and J ends lost 8 bases and 0 bases respectively, with 17 bases between them. This CDR3 contains 17 residues. CDR3 loop: CASHRQVINSGANVLTF. For the CDR3, the DNA is TGTGCCAGCCATAGACAGGTTATCAACTCTGGGGCCAACGTCCTGACTTTC.

This clonotype appeared many times. CDR3 sequence (DNA): TGTGCCAGCAGTAACGGCCGGGGACGGCGGCATTTT. As protein: CASSNGRGRRHF. The chain employs TRBV6-5 and TRBJ1-5; perhaps TRBD1 as D (5 bases). The V gene lost 5 bases and the J gene lost 15 bases, with 17 bases spanning the gap. Germline CDR1 reads MNHEY; CDR2 reads SVGAGI. This CDR3 is built from 12 residues.